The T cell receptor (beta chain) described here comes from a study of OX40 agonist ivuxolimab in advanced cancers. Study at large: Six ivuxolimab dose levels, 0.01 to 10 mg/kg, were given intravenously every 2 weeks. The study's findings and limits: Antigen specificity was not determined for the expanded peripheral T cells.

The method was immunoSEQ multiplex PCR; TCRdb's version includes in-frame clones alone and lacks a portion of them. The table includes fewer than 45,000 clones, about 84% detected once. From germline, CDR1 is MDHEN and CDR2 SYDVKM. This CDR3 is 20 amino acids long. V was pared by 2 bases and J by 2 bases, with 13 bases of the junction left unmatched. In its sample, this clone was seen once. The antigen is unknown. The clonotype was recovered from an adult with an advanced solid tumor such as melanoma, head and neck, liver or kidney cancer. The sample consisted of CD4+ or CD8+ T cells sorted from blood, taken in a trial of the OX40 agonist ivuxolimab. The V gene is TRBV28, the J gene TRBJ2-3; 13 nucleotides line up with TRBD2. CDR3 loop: CASSLPPWTSGGQNTDTQYF. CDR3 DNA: TGTGCCAGCAGTTTACCCCCCTGGACTAGCGGGGGCCAAAACACAGATACGCAGTATTTT.